This T cell receptor beta chain was captured by sequencing in a study of T cell responses to AZD1222 COVID-19 vaccine. Study conclusions and caveats: Spike-wide vaccine-associated CD4 TCRs dominated at 160-218 and 743-854.

The table lists this clone with a few counts. Antigen: not known. The method was immunoSEQ multiplex PCR; TCRdb's version includes in-frame clones alone and lacks a portion of them. This sample has 120,000 or so clones, with approximately 90% found just once. This CDR3 has 14 amino acids. CDR1 is LGHNA, CDR2 YSLEER, per germline. Trimming removed 3 bases at V and 8 bases at J, with 13 bases between. The specimen comprised peripheral blood, sampled 28 days after the second dose of the MenACWY control vaccine. The chain employs TRBV4-3 and TRBJ1-4; a possible D gene is TRBD1 (6 bases). The receptor was derived from an adult who received the MenACWY meningococcal vaccine as a control. CDR3 nucleotide sequence: TGCGCCAGCAGCCACTTTGACAGGCGGGAAAAACTGTTTTTT. Encoded protein: CASSHFDRREKLFF.